This T cell receptor (beta chain) originates from a study of blood T cell repertoires in COVID-19. Study-level background: The study drew acute and convalescent COVID-19 samples from the United States, Italy and Spain. The cDNA or gDNA used as material had been derived from T cells, B-cell-depleted T cells, or PBMCs.

This clone was seen only once. Study processing details: Amplification with reference gene primers provided the estimates of nucleated cell counts. Sequenced by immunoSEQ multiplex PCR; TCRdb stores in-frame clones only, minus some. V and J calls and clone size are those listed in that table; D and trimming were worked out from the DNA. The sample has 45,000 to 50,000 clones; 80% to 85% are singletons. J was trimmed by 5 bases and V by 3 bases; bases with no gene match: 4. Per germline, CDR1 MNHEY and CDR2 SVGAGI. The CDR3 length is 15 residues. Sequencing was performed on peripheral blood. This TCR was sampled from a man aged 60 to 69 with active COVID-19. The V gene is TRBV6-5, the J gene TRBJ1-6; 7 bases are shared with TRBD1. CDR3 nucleotides: TGTGCCAGCAGTTATGGGGACAGCAATAATTCACCCCTCCACTTT. Its protein product is CASSYGDSNNSPLHF.